A single sample gave rise to the 8 T cell receptor beta chains below, sequenced in a study of control samples from healthy donors and cancer patients. Some clones are missing from TCRdb's copy, which holds only in-frame ones; the method was immunoSEQ multiplex PCR. The data contain 98,000 or so clones, just under 85% of them singletons. The sequencing input was blood. These receptor sequences come from a man younger than 30 in good health.

Turning to this clone: One junction end does not reproduce the germline sequence, and a read error may be involved. The CDR3 sequence is CASSLPGGMKTEAFF. DNA for the CDR3: TGTGCCAGCAGCTTGCCTGGGGGGATGAAGACTGAAGCTTTCTTT. The chain joins TRBV5-4 to TRBJ1-1; D may be TRBD1 (5 bases). Germline V gives CDR1 SGHNT, CDR2 YYREEE (reference sequence). The CDR3 spans 15 residues.

The chain combines TRBV6-5 with TRBJ1-5; 7 nucleotides line up with TRBD1. The germline V gene has CDR1 MNHEY and CDR2 SVGAGI. J gave up 7 bases and V 2 bases, and 5 bases lay outside the gene matches. The CDR3 consists of 14 residues. The CDR3 sequence is CASSYDRDRQPQHF. DNA for the CDR3: TGTGCCAGCAGTTACGACCGGGACAGACAGCCCCAGCATTTT.

V is TRBV11-2 and J is TRBJ2-5, with TRBD1 matching 8 bases. V trimming: 6 bases; J trimming: 2 bases; junction bases outside the gene matches: 11. CDR1 and CDR2 from the germline V gene are SGHAT and FQNNGV. The CDR3 totals 16 residues. For the CDR3, the DNA is TGTGCCAGCAGAAACGGACAGGGTGTAAGACAAGAGACCCAGTACTTC. Protein sequence: CASRNGQGVRQETQYF.

The chain links TRBV7-2 to TRBJ2-5; perhaps TRBD1 as D (6 bases). The CDR3 is 16 amino acids. V was clipped by 0 bases and J by 5 bases, with 16 bases between them. Germline lookup yields CDR1 SGHTA and CDR2 FQGNSA. Written as DNA, the CDR3 is TGTGCCAGCAGCTTAGCGCAGGTGGGGGCAAGGGAGACCCAGTACTTC. Its protein product is CASSLAQVGARETQYF. Filled out from reference TRBV7-2 and TRBJ2-5, the complete variable domain reads GAGVSQSPSNKVTEKGKDVELRCDPISGHTALYWYRQSLGQGLEFLIYFQGNSAPDKSGLPSDRFSAERTGGSVSTLTIQRTQQEDSAVYLCASSLAQVGARETQYFGPGTRLLVL.

The rearrangement links TRBV5-6 to TRBJ2-7; the D call may be TRBD1 or TRBD2 (6 bases each). This CDR3 region has 18 residues. V lost 0 bases, J lost 2 bases, and 21 bases lay in between. Germline V gives CDR1 SGHDT, CDR2 YYEEEE. In DNA, the CDR3 is TGTGCCAGCAGCTTGGACGGGGGCCTTAGTTTATTGCCCTACGAGCAGTACGTC. Residues: CASSLDGGLSLLPYEQYV.

This clone was detected only once. V is TRBV10-3 and J is TRBJ2-3; TRBD2 agrees at 7 bases. The CDR3 totals 14 residues. Germline CDR1 is ENHRY and CDR2 is SYGVKD. V trimming: 7 bases; J trimming: 4 bases; junction bases outside the gene matches: 8. The CDR3 DNA follows: TGTGCCATCAATGGCGGGGGAAGAGCAGATACGCAGTATTTT. This gives the protein CAINGGGRADTQYF.

The V gene is TRBV27, the J gene TRBJ2-1, with 9 nucleotides matching TRBD2. After removal of 3 bases from V and 4 bases from J, the junction contained 10 bases not matched to a gene. The CDR3 loop spans 17 amino acids. Germline V gives CDR1 MNHEY, CDR2 SMNVEV (reference sequence). The CDR3 loop reads CASSFGVRGGPYNEQFF. CDR3 DNA sequence: TGTGCCAGCAGTTTTGGGGTGCGGGGGGGACCATACAATGAGCAGTTCTTC.

V usage is TRBV14 and J usage is TRBJ2-5; 10 nucleotides match TRBD2. V lost 4 bases, J lost 4 bases, and 9 bases stayed unmatched. The CDR3 sequence is 16 residues long. Germline CDR1 and CDR2: SGHDN and FVKESK. The CDR3 reads CASSPLSGGMGETQYF. The CDR3, as DNA: TGTGCCAGCAGCCCCCTTAGCGGGGGGATGGGAGAGACCCAGTACTTC.